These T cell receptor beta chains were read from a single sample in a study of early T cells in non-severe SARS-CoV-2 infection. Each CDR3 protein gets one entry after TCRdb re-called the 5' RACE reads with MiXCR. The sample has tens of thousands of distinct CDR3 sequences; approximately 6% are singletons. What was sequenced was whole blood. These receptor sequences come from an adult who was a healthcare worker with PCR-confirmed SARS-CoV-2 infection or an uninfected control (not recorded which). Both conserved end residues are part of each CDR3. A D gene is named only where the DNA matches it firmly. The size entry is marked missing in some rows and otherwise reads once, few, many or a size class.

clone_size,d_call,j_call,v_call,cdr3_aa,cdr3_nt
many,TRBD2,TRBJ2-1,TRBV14,CASSQEASGAYNEQFF,TGTGCCAGCAGCCAAGAGGCTAGCGGGGCCTACAATGAGCAGTTCTTC
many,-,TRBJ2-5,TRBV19,CASSQQGGSQETQYF,TGTGCCAGTAGTCAACAGGGAGGCTCCCAAGAGACCCAGTACTTC
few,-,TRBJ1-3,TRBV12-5,CASGLWEASGNTIYF,TGTGCTAGTGGTTTGTGGGAGGCCTCTGGAAACACCATATATTTT
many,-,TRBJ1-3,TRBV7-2,CASSTRAKGTIYF,TGTGCCAGCAGCACGAGGGCCAAGGGCACCATATATTTT
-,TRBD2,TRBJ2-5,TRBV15,CATSEGLAALETQYF,TGTGCCACCAGCGAGGGACTAGCGGCTCTCGAGACCCAGTACTTC
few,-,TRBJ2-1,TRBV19,CASGPRTGTTYNEQFF,TGTGCCAGTGGCCCTCGGACGGGTACAACCTACAATGAGCAGTTCTTC
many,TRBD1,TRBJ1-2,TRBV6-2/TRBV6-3,CASSYTGTANYGYTF,TGTGCCAGCAGTTACACCGGGACAGCTAACTATGGCTACACCTTC
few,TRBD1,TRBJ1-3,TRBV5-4,CASSSGGQSSGNTIYF,TGTGCCAGCAGCTCAGGGGGACAGAGCTCTGGAAACACCATATATTTT
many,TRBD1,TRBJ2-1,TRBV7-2,CASSLFQGAGYNEQFF,TGTGCCAGCAGCTTATTCCAGGGGGCCGGATACAATGAGCAGTTCTTC
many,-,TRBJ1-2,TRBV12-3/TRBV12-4,CASRGVEYGYTF,TGTGCCAGCAGGGGGGTCGAGTATGGCTACACCTTC
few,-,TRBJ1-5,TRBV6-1,CASSSRSGSQPQHF,TGTGCCAGCAGTTCCAGATCAGGGAGTCAGCCCCAGCATTTT
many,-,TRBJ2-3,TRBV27,CASSSRRQEREDTQYF,TGTGCCAGCAGTTCGCGAAGACAAGAACGAGAAGATACGCAGTATTTT
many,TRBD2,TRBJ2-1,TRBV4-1,CASRGTSGSQDEQFF,TGCGCCAGCAGGGGGACTAGCGGGAGTCAGGATGAGCAGTTCTTC
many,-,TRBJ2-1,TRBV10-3,CAIDQGSEQFF,TGTGCCATCGACCAAGGCAGTGAGCAGTTCTTC
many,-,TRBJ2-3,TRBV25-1,CASSEFEGTDTQYF,TGTGCCAGCAGTGAATTTGAAGGCACAGATACGCAGTATTTT
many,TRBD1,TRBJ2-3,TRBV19,CASSSTGGSHTQYF,TGTGCCAGTAGTTCGACAGGGGGCAGCCATACGCAGTATTTT
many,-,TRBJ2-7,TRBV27,CASSLMDSPYEQYF,TGTGCCAGCAGTTTAATGGACAGCCCTTACGAGCAGTACTTC
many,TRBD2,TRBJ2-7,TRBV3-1,CASSRLEASGSREQYF,TGTGCCAGCAGCCGGTTGGAGGCTAGCGGGAGTCGGGAGCAGTACTTC
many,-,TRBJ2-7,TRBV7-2,CASSLAPVTYEQYF,TGTGCCAGCAGCTTAGCGCCAGTTACCTACGAGCAGTACTTC
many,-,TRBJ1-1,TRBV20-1,CSATRQASEAFF,TGCAGTGCTACCCGACAGGCTTCTGAAGCTTTCTTT
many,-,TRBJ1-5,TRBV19,CASSTGLNQPQHF,TGTGCCAGTTCTACAGGGTTGAATCAGCCCCAGCATTTT
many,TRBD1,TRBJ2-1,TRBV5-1,CASSRDREGNEQFF,TGCGCCAGCAGCCGGGACAGGGAAGGCAATGAGCAGTTCTTC
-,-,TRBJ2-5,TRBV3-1,CASYSQETQYF,TGTGCCAGCTACTCACAAGAGACCCAGTACTTC
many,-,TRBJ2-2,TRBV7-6,CASSLVGNMRLFF,TGTGCCAGCAGCTTAGTAGGCAACATGAGGCTGTTTTTT
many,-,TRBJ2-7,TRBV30,CAWCKTTPYEQYF,TGTGCCTGGTGTAAGACTACACCTTACGAGCAGTACTTC
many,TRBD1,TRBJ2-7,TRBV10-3,CAIGQGQGLVEQYF,TGTGCCATCGGACAGGGACAGGGGCTTGTCGAGCAGTACTTC
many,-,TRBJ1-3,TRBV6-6,CAGGGNGNTIYF,TGTGCCGGCGGGGGAAATGGAAACACCATATATTTT
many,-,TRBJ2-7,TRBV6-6,CASSTSDPYEQYF,TGTGCCAGCAGTACCTCCGACCCCTACGAGCAGTACTTC
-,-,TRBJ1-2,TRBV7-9,CASGAGNYGYTF,TGTGCCAGCGGGGCGGGTAACTATGGCTACACCTTC
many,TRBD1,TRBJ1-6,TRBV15,CATSRGTGVVSPLHF,TGTGCCACCAGCAGAGGTACAGGGGTCGTTTCACCCCTCCACTTT
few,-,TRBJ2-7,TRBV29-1,CSARLKGGEQYF,TGCAGCGCCCGTCTGAAGGGAGGCGAGCAGTACTTC
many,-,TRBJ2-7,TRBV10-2,CASLASSYEQYF,TGCGCCAGCTTGGCCAGCTCCTACGAGCAGTACTTC
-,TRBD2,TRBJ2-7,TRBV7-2,CASRPSGGGGEQYF,TGTGCCAGCCGCCCTAGCGGGGGGGGCGGCGAGCAGTACTTC
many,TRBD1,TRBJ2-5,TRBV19,CASSIDRGQGGAETQYF,TGTGCCAGTAGTATAGATCGAGGACAGGGCGGGGCGGAGACCCAGTACTTC
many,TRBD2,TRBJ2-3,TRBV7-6,CASSSPLEAGEGTQYF,TGTGCCAGCAGCTCCCCCCTGGAAGCGGGGGAAGGTACGCAGTATTTT
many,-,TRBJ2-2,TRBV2,CASSVGTGELFF,TGTGCCAGCAGTGTGGGCACCGGGGAGCTGTTTTTT
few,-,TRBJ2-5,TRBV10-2,CASRHSGSLGETQYF,TGCGCCAGCCGCCACTCAGGGAGTCTAGGAGAGACCCAGTACTTC
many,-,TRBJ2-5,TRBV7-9,CASTHPAGQQETQYF,TGTGCCAGCACCCATCCCGCGGGGCAGCAAGAGACCCAGTACTTC
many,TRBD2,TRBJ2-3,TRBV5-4,CASSQQLAGVAGDTQYF,TGTGCCAGCAGCCAGCAGCTAGCGGGAGTTGCAGGAGATACGCAGTATTTT
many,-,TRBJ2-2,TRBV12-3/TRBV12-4,CASSHGGRTGELFF,TGTGCCAGCAGTCACGGAGGGCGCACCGGGGAGCTGTTTTTT
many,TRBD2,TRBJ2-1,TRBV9,CASSGTSGYEQFF,TGTGCCAGCAGCGGGACTAGCGGCTATGAGCAGTTCTTC
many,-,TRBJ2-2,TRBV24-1,CATSDSGRGRTGELFF,TGTGCCACCAGTGATTCCGGGCGGGGTCGGACCGGGGAGCTGTTTTTT
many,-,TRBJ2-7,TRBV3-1,CASSRSRPETAAYEQYF,TGTGCCAGCAGCCGATCAAGGCCGGAGACAGCTGCCTACGAGCAGTACTTC
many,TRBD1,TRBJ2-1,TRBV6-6,CASSQGRQGLRQFF,TGTGCCAGCAGTCAGGGACGACAGGGATTAAGGCAGTTCTTC
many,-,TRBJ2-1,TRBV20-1,CSARDYSGGRQFF,TGCAGTGCTAGAGATTACAGCGGAGGAAGGCAGTTCTTC
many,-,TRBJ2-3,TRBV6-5,CASSSPAAGTDTQYF,TGTGCCAGCAGTTCGCCGGCGGCAGGCACAGATACGCAGTATTTT
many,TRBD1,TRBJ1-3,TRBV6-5,CASSTGGTRGNTIYF,TGTGCCAGCAGTACAGGGGGGACGAGAGGAAACACCATATATTTT
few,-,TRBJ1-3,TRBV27,CASSLSGGGSGNTIYF,TGTGCCAGCAGTTTATCGGGGGGAGGCTCTGGAAACACCATATATTTT
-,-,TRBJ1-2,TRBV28,CASSSSIYGYTF,TGTGCCAGCAGTTCGTCCATTTATGGCTACACCTTC
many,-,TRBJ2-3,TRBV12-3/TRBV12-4,CASSDRDTQYF,TGTGCCAGCAGTGACAGGGATACGCAGTATTTT
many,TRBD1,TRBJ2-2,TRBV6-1,CAGQGDGGAGELFF,TGTGCCGGTCAGGGGGACGGTGGCGCCGGGGAGCTGTTTTTT
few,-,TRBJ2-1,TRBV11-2,CASAYPGRAQFF,TGTGCCAGCGCTTATCCCGGCAGAGCTCAGTTCTTC
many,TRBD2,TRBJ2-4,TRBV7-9,CASSPKEREGGIQYF,TGTGCCAGCAGCCCAAAGGAGCGGGAGGGCGGCATTCAGTACTTC
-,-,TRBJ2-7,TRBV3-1,CASSQIAYEQYF,TGTGCCAGCAGCCAGATTGCATACGAGCAGTACTTC
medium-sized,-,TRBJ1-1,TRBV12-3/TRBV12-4,CASSLSRVTEAFF,TGTGCCAGCAGTTTGTCAAGGGTGACTGAAGCTTTCTTT
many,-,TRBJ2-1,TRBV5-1,CASSAGPEQFF,TGCGCCAGCAGCGCCGGCCCTGAGCAGTTCTTC
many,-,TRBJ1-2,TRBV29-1,CSVADSHGYTF,TGCAGCGTAGCGGACAGTCATGGCTACACCTTC